A selection of T cell receptor beta chains follows, all from one sample in a study of T cells expressing NK-cell markers. TCRdb reprocessed the 5' RACE reads; each CDR3 protein has one entry and no DNA is given. This sample's table reports a few hundred thousand distinct CDR3 sequences. Sequenced input: blood T cells: a sorted CD56 or NKG2C T cell subset, CD4+ or CD8+ T cells, or bulk PBMC T cells (not recorded which). The receptor set was obtained from a man between 18 and 29 years old in good health. Both conserved end residues are part of each CDR3.

J gene: TRBJ2-1
V gene: TRBV24-1
CDR3 protein: CATSERVSNEQFF

J gene: TRBJ2-6
V gene: TRBV2
CDR3 protein: CASIGEVSGANVLTF

J gene: TRBJ1-1
V gene: TRBV19
CDR3 protein: CASSIGQGMSTEAFF

J gene: TRBJ2-1
V gene: TRBV10-3
CDR3 protein: CAISESGRPSGSTEQFF

J gene: TRBJ1-5
V gene: TRBV18
CDR3 protein: CASSPDRGNQPQHF

J gene: TRBJ1-1
V gene: TRBV4-2
CDR3 protein: CASSQRQGDYFF

J gene: TRBJ1-2
V gene: TRBV7-8
CDR3 protein: CASSLDALANYGYTF

J gene: TRBJ1-2
V gene: TRBV10-3
CDR3 protein: CAIGQGDGYTF

J gene: TRBJ2-3
V gene: TRBV5-1
CDR3 protein: CASSLDSSGRKDTQYF

J gene: TRBJ2-7
V gene: TRBV7-9
CDR3 protein: CASSLADRVYEQYF

J gene: TRBJ2-3
V gene: TRBV5-1
CDR3 protein: CASSGASHTDTQYF

J gene: TRBJ2-1
V gene: TRBV11-2
CDR3 protein: CASSHPALGRYNEQFF

J gene: TRBJ2-3
V gene: TRBV24-1
CDR3 protein: CATRHGLAGGPDTQYF

J gene: TRBJ2-1
V gene: TRBV12-3/TRBV12-4
CDR3 protein: CASSLVSDEQFF

J gene: TRBJ2-7
V gene: TRBV30
CDR3 protein: CAWSWDSKLYEQYF

J gene: TRBJ2-1
V gene: TRBV10-3
CDR3 protein: CAIRANRGLNEQFF

J gene: TRBJ2-1
V gene: TRBV7-6
CDR3 protein: CASSLSPGQKFF

J gene: TRBJ2-3
V gene: TRBV9
CDR3 protein: CASSVEKTVFPDTQYF

J gene: TRBJ2-3
V gene: TRBV7-9
CDR3 protein: CASSTGGTSDTQYF

J gene: TRBJ2-3
V gene: TRBV30
CDR3 protein: CAWSVFGVDTQYF

J gene: TRBJ2-1
V gene: TRBV11-2
CDR3 protein: CASSLDRGTSYNEQFF

J gene: TRBJ1-4
V gene: TRBV6-5
CDR3 protein: CASSYSIAGTTHEKLFF